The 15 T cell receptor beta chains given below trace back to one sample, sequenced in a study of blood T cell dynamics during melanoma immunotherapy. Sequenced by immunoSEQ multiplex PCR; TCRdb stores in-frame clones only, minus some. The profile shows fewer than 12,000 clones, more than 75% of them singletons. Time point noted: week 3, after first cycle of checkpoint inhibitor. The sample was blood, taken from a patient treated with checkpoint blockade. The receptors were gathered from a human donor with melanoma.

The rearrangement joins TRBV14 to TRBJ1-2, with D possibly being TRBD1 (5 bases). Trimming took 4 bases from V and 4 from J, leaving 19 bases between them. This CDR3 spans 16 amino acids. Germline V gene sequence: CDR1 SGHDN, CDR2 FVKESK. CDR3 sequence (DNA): TGTGCCAGCAGCCGAGCCACCGGGACCCCGATCTATGGCTACACCTTC. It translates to CASSRATGTPIYGYTF.

Here the CDR3 DNA reads TGTGCCAGCAGCTCAGGGACCCTAAGGGGTGAGCAGTTCTTC. This codes for CASSSGTLRGEQFF. The V and J genes are TRBV11-3 and TRBJ2-1, with D perhaps assigned TRBD1 or TRBD2 (5 bases each). The CDR3 contains 14 residues. Trimming removed 4 bases from V and 9 bases from J, with 16 bases in between. CDR1 and CDR2 (germline): SGHNT, YENEEA.

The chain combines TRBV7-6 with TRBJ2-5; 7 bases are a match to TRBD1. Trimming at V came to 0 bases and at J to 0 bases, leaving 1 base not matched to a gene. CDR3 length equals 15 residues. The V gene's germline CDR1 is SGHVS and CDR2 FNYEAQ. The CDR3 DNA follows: TGTGCCAGCAGCTTAGCTACAGGGGACCAAGAGACCCAGTACTTC. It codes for CASSLATGDQETQYF. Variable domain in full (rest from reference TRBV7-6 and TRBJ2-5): GAGVSQSPRYKVTKRGQDVALRCDPISGHVSLYWYRQALGQGPEFLTYFNYEAQQDKSGLPNDRFSAERPEGSISTLTIQRTEQRDSAMYRCASSLATGDQETQYFGPGTRLLVL.

The CDR3 coding sequence is TGTGCCAGCTCAAAAATGGGGGACGGAATGAACACTGAAGCTTTCTTT. Encoded protein: CASSKMGDGMNTEAFF. J is TRBJ1-1 and V is TRBV18; weak D call: TRBD1 (5 bases). This CDR3 spans 16 amino acids. Germline V gives CDR1 KGHSH, CDR2 LQKENI. Between the trimmed V and J ends, which lost 5 bases and 0 bases, there was a span of 16 bases.

The CDR3 loop reads CASSEAGESSKNIQYF. The CDR3 DNA reads as TGTGCCAGCAGTGAAGCTGGGGAGTCTTCCAAAAACATTCAGTACTTC. This chain joins TRBV2 and TRBJ2-4, with a weak D call TRBD2 (5 bases). V lost 0 bases and J lost 2, with 11 bases in between. Germline values: CDR1 SNHLY, CDR2 FYNNEI. This CDR3 is built from 16 residues.

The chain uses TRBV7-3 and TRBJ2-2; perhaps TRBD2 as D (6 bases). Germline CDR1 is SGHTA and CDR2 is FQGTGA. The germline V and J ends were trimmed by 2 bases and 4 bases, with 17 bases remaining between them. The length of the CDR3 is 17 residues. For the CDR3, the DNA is TGTGCCAGCAGCTTAGGAGGGTCTGGGGGGATCACCGGGGAGCTGTTTTTT. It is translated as CASSLGGSGGITGELFF. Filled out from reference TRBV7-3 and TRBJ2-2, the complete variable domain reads GAGVSQTPSNKVTEKGKYVELRCDPISGHTALYWYRQSLGQGPEFLIYFQGTGAADDSGLPNDRFFAVRPEGSVSTLKIQRTERGDSAVYLCASSLGGSGGITGELFFGEGSRLTVL.

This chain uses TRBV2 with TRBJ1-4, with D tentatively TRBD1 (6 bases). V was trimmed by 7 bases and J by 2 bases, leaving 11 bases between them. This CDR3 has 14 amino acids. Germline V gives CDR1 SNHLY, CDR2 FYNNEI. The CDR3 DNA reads TGTGCCAGCATCAGGGGTCTCACTAATGAAAAACTGTTTTTT. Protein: CASIRGLTNEKLFF.

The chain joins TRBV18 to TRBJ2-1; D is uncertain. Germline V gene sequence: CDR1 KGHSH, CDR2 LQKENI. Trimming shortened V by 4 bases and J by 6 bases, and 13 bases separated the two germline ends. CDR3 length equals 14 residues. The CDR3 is CASSRGRSGNEQFF. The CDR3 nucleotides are TGTGCCAGCTCACGTGGCAGGTCGGGCAATGAGCAGTTCTTC.

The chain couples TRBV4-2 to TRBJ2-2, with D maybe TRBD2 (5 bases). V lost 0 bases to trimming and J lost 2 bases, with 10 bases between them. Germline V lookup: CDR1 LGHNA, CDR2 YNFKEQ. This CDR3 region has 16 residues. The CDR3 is CASSQDQDSNTGELFF. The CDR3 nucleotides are TGTGCCAGCAGCCAAGATCAGGACTCTAACACCGGGGAGCTGTTTTTT.

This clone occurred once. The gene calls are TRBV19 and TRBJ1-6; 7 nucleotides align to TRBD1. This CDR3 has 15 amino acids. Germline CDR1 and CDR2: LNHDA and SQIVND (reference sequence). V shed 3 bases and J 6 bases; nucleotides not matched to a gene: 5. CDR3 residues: CASSIRTGLNSPLHF. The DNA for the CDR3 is TGTGCCAGTAGTATCAGGACAGGCCTTAATTCACCCCTCCACTTT.

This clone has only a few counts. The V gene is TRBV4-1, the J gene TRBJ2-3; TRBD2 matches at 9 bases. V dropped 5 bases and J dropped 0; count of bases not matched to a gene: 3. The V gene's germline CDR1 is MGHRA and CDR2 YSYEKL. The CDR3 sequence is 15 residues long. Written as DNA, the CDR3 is TGCGCCAGCAGCGAGCGGGGGGCCAGCACAGATACGCAGTATTTT. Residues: CASSERGASTDTQYF.

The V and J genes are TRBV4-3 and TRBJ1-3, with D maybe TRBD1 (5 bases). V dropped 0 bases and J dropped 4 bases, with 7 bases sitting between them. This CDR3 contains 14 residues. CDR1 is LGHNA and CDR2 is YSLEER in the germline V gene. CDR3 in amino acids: CASSQDRGGNTIYF. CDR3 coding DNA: TGCGCCAGCAGCCAAGATAGGGGCGGAAACACCATATATTTT.

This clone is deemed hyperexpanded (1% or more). CDR3 nucleotides: TGCGCCAGCAGCCAAACCTTGGGACAGGGGACCTCTAGTTATGAAAAACTGTTTTTT. It is translated as CASSQTLGQGTSSYEKLFF. The rearrangement joins TRBV4-3 to TRBJ1-4; 10 positions match TRBD1. This CDR3 comprises 19 residues. Trimming at V came to 2 bases and at J to 6 bases, leaving 15 bases not matched to a gene. CDR1 is LGHNA and CDR2 is YSLEER in the germline V gene.

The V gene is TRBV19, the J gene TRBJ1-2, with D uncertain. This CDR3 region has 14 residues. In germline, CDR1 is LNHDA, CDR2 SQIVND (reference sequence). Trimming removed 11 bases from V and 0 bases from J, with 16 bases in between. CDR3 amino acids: CASKKVSANYGYTF. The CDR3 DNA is TGTGCCTCAAAGAAGGTTTCAGCTAACTATGGCTACACCTTC.

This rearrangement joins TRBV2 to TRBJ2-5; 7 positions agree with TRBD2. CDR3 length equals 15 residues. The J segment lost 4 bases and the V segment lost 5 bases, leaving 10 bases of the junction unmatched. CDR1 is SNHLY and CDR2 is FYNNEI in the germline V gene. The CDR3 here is CASSPAGLVGETQYF. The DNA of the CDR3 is TGTGCCAGCAGTCCGGCCGGACTAGTGGGAGAGACCCAGTACTTC.